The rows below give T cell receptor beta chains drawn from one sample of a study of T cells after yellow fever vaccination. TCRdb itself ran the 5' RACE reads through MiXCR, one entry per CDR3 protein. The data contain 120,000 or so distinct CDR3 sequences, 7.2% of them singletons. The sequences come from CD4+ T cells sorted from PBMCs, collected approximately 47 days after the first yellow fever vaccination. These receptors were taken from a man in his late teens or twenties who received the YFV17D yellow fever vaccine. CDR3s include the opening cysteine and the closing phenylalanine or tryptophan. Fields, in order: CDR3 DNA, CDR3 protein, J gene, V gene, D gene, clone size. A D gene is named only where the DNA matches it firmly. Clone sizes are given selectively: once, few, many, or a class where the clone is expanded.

TGTGCCAGCAGTTACTCACAGGGGACCTACGAGCAGTACTTC CASSYSQGTYEQYF TRBJ2-7 TRBV6-5 TRBD1 -
TGTGCCAGCACCCCCGCCCCGGGGCCTGAAGCTTTCTTT CASTPAPGPEAFF TRBJ1-1 TRBV7-9 - few
TGTGCCAGCAGTTTTACTAGCGGCACAGATACGCAGTATTTT CASSFTSGTDTQYF TRBJ2-3 TRBV12-3/TRBV12-4 TRBD2 many
TGTGCCAGCAGTGTCGCCAGGGGGTCCCAAGAGACCCAGTACTTC CASSVARGSQETQYF TRBJ2-5 TRBV28 TRBD1 many
TGTGCCAGCAGGGCAGGGGATGTAGCTTTCTTT CASRAGDVAFF TRBJ1-1 TRBV5-4 - few
TGTGCCAGCAGCCCTGGACAGGGGGCGCGGGAGCAGTACTTC CASSPGQGAREQYF TRBJ2-7 TRBV12-3/TRBV12-4 TRBD1 -
TGTGCCAGCTCACCACTAGCGGGGTCCCGTTTGTACGAGCAGTACTTC CASSPLAGSRLYEQYF TRBJ2-7 TRBV18 TRBD2 many
TGCGCCAGCAGCTTGGAAGGGTTGGATACGCAGTATTTT CASSLEGLDTQYF TRBJ2-3 TRBV5-1 - many
TGTGCCAGCAGTTACGTGGGGGGAAAGACTGAAGCTTTCTTT CASSYVGGKTEAFF TRBJ1-1 TRBV6-5 - many
TGCAGTGCTAGCAAGCGGGCCTCTGACACAGATACGCAGTATTTT CSASKRASDTDTQYF TRBJ2-3 TRBV20-1 - many
TGTGCCAGCAGCTTTATAAGTCCTAGCGGGGGGAGCACAGATACGCAGTATTTT CASSFISPSGGSTDTQYF TRBJ2-3 TRBV11-2 TRBD2 many
TGTGCCAGCAGATTGGTGACAGGTCGCTATGGCTACACCTTC CASRLVTGRYGYTF TRBJ1-2 TRBV28 - many
TGCGCCAGCAGCTTGTTCCAGCGGGGCACAGATACGCAGTATTTT CASSLFQRGTDTQYF TRBJ2-3 TRBV5-1 - many
TGTGCCAGCAGTTTCCGGACAGGCGGAGGGATACCCCAGCATTTT CASSFRTGGGIPQHF TRBJ1-5 TRBV12-3/TRBV12-4 TRBD1 few
TGTGCCTGGAGTGAGGTTACCTATAATTCACCCCTCCACTTT CAWSEVTYNSPLHF TRBJ1-6 TRBV30 - few
TGTGCCAGCTCACCGGCTGGCAATCAGCCCCAGCATTTT CASSPAGNQPQHF TRBJ1-5 TRBV18 - -
TGTGCCAGCAGTGCCTCCCCCAACGCAGTAGACATTCAGTACTTC CASSASPNAVDIQYF TRBJ2-4 TRBV9 - many
TGCGCCAGCAGCTGGACAGGGGAGGGGAACATTCAGTACTTC CASSWTGEGNIQYF TRBJ2-4 TRBV5-1 TRBD1 many
TGCAGTCCCCGGGGGGGGTGGGATGAGCAGTTCTTC CSPRGGWDEQFF TRBJ2-1 TRBV20-1 TRBD2 many
TGCGCCAGCAGCTACAGGGGTGGCTACACCTTC CASSYRGGYTF TRBJ1-2 TRBV5-1 TRBD1 many
TGTGCCAGCAGTTACCAGGGAAACACTGAAGCTTTCTTT CASSYQGNTEAFF TRBJ1-1 TRBV6-5 - many
TGCGCCAGCAGCAAAGAGAACACTGAAGCTTTCTTT CASSKENTEAFF TRBJ1-1 TRBV5-1 - many
TGTGCCAGCAGCCAAGGAATAGGGACGGAGACCCAGTACTTC CASSQGIGTETQYF TRBJ2-5 TRBV3-1 - many
TGTGCCAGCAGCCAGCGGGGAGCTTTTTCATACACAGATACGCAGTATTTT CASSQRGAFSYTDTQYF TRBJ2-3 TRBV7-2 TRBD2 many
TGTGCTAGTGGTTTGGACAGGGGGCTGAACGGCTACACCTTC CASGLDRGLNGYTF TRBJ1-2 TRBV12-5 TRBD1 many
TGCGCCAGCAGCCAAAACAGGTCGTGGGTGGCCAAAAACATTCAGTACTTC CASSQNRSWVAKNIQYF TRBJ2-4 TRBV4-1 - many
TGTGCCAGCAGCTTGGCTAGCGGGGGGTTCAATGAGCAGTTCTTC CASSLASGGFNEQFF TRBJ2-1 TRBV5-6 TRBD2 many
TGTGCCACCAGTCGAAGAGTGGGAGGGAACACTGAAGCTTTCTTT CATSRRVGGNTEAFF TRBJ1-1 TRBV12-3/TRBV12-4 - many
TGTGCCAGCGGGGATCGGAATTCACCCCTCCACTTT CASGDRNSPLHF TRBJ1-6 TRBV7-2 - many
TGTGCCAGCAGTCCTATTCTACCCGACGGGGCTTTCTTT CASSPILPDGAFF TRBJ1-1 TRBV12-3/TRBV12-4 - many
TGTGCCAGCAGCCGAAGCGGGGGTGTTCTCAGGGAGCAGTTCTTC CASSRSGGVLREQFF TRBJ2-1 TRBV5-6 TRBD2 many
TGTGCCAGCAGCCTCGCCGGGGGGACGCACGCTTTCTTT CASSLAGGTHAFF TRBJ1-1 TRBV7-2 - many
TGTGCCAGCGGCCATAGGTCTGGGAGCTCCTACAATGAGCAGTTCTTC CASGHRSGSSYNEQFF TRBJ2-1 TRBV6-1 - many